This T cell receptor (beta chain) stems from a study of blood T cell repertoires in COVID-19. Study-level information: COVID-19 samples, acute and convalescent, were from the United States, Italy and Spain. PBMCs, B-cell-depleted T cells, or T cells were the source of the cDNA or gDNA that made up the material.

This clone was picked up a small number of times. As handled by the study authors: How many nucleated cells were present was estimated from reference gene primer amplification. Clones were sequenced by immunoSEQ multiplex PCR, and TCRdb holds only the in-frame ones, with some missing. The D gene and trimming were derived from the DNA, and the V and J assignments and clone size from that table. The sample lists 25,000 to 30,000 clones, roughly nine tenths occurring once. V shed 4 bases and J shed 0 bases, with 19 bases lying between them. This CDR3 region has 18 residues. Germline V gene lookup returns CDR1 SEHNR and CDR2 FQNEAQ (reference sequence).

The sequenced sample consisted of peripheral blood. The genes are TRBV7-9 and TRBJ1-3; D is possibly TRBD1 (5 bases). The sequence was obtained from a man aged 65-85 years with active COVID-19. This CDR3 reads CASSSFVTARYSGNTIYF. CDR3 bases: TGTGCCAGCAGCTCATTTGTGACAGCCAGGTACTCTGGAAACACCATATATTTT.